The text below deals with one T cell receptor (beta chain). Looked up from germline, CDR1 is DFQATT and CDR2 is SNEGSKA (reference sequence). Deletions cut 6 bases from V and 5 bases from J, with 16 bases between. This CDR3 contains 13 residues. Via MiXCR, TCRdb re-called the 5' RACE reads, giving one row per CDR3 protein. The sample records 63,000 or so distinct CDR3 sequences, 15% to 20% being singletons. This entry belongs to a study of T cells of healthy individuals. The rearrangement links TRBV20-1 to TRBJ1-1; possible D gene TRBD1, 6 bases. This receptor was identified in a human donor in good health. CDR3 sequence (DNA): TGCAGTGCAGGGCCAGGGGAACGGACTGAAGCTTTCTTT. As protein: CSAGPGERTEAFF.